Listed below are T cell receptor beta chains from one sample, sequenced in a study of T cell responses to AZD1222 COVID-19 vaccine. Some clones are missing from TCRdb's copy, which holds only in-frame ones; the method was immunoSEQ multiplex PCR. The sample consists of 200,000 to 250,000 clones, roughly 94% of them appearing once. The starting material was peripheral blood, obtained 28 days after the second dose of the MenACWY control vaccine. The receptors come from an adult who received the MenACWY meningococcal vaccine as a control. Both conserved end residues are trimmed from each CDR3. D genes are given only for firm matches.

V	J	D	CDR3
TRBV7-6	TRBJ1-3	.	ASSPAVPSSGNTIY
TRBV11-2	TRBJ2-7	TRBD1	ASSLVGTGFEQY
TRBV7-2	TRBJ2-3	.	ASSLGHSPDTQY
TRBV4-1	TRBJ2-7	TRBD1	ASSQGTGLSYEQY
TRBV7-3	TRBJ1-1	TRBD1	ASSKGTGGRSTEAF
TRBV21-1	TRBJ2-2	.	ASSNPSGKSNTGELF
TRBV28	TRBJ1-1	.	ASSLYAGGNTEAF
TRBV5-1	TRBJ2-7	TRBD2	ASSMGTSGGKVYEQY
TRBV9	TRBJ1-2	.	ASGQTVGYT
TRBV9	TRBJ1-2	TRBD1	ASSARTGGYGYT
TRBV5-6	TRBJ2-7	.	ASSRDDGSYEQY
TRBV11-2	TRBJ1-1	.	ASSLWGVNTEAF
TRBV19	TRBJ2-2	.	ASSGQGTVTGELF
TRBV24-1	TRBJ2-1	TRBD1	ATSDPGQGENEQF
TRBV20-1	TRBJ2-6	.	SASRGTGANVLT
TRBV10-3	TRBJ1-5	.	AISSNQPQH
TRBV28	TRBJ1-4	.	ASSTSGSTNEKLF
TRBV7-2	TRBJ2-5	.	ASSFLAGEETQY
TRBV11-1	TRBJ2-5	.	ASSRIQETQY
TRBV5-5	TRBJ2-7	.	ASSLWTDYEQY
TRBV12-3/TRBV12-4	TRBJ1-5	.	ASSAGNQPQH
TRBV10-3	TRBJ2-1	TRBD2	AISDTTSGNNEQF
TRBV14	TRBJ1-2	.	ASSHIGSGRSPNYGYT
TRBV7-2	TRBJ2-3	TRBD2	ASSLAWSSGGDTQY
TRBV10-3	TRBJ2-1	TRBD2	AISESAGGLDEQF
TRBV4-3	TRBJ1-2	TRBD1	ASSRDREGYT
TRBV27	TRBJ2-7	TRBD1	ASSWGTGSYEQY
TRBV7-3	TRBJ2-2	.	ASSMGTGELF
TRBV3-1/TRBV3-2	TRBJ1-5	.	ASSQDGFQPQH
TRBV10-3	TRBJ2-1	TRBD2	AINRGGYNEQF
TRBV29-1	TRBJ1-2	.	SVRQTAGYT
TRBV11-2	TRBJ2-1	.	ASSLGANEQF
TRBV29-1	TRBJ2-1	TRBD1	SVATRTGPNNEQF
TRBV5-1	TRBJ2-2	TRBD1	ASSMTGTAGELF
TRBV28	TRBJ1-1	.	ASSSPPGLKAEAF
TRBV24-1	TRBJ2-7	.	ATSDPTGSTEQY
TRBV2	TRBJ1-1	.	ASSKTGPGTEAF
TRBV21-1	TRBJ2-1	.	ASSKRDRDEQF
TRBV30	TRBJ2-1	.	AWSFQTRNNEQF
TRBV2	TRBJ2-2	.	ASSARQKTGELF
TRBV2	TRBJ1-1	.	ASSIDSEAF
TRBV3-1/TRBV3-2	TRBJ1-1	.	ASSNRVNTEAF
TRBV12-3/TRBV12-4	TRBJ1-3	.	ASSLQENTIY
TRBV7-2	TRBJ1-1	.	ASSLRRGGFGSEAF
TRBV7-2	TRBJ2-7	.	ASALGREQY
TRBV6-1	TRBJ2-1	TRBD1	ASSERTGPLAMAGEQF
TRBV28	TRBJ2-6	.	ASSSPTVSGANVLT
TRBV27	TRBJ2-1	TRBD2	ASSPSSSGVHEQF
TRBV5-4	TRBJ1-2	.	ASSLIFPGLSNYGYT
TRBV3-1/TRBV3-2	TRBJ1-3	TRBD1	ASSQDDRAGNTIY
TRBV15	TRBJ1-4	TRBD1	ATSTRTGDRGTNEKLF
TRBV27	TRBJ1-6	.	ASSLRADLSPLH
TRBV28	TRBJ2-7	.	ASSSQNTEQY
TRBV18	TRBJ1-6	.	ASSPLEGGNSPLH
TRBV5-4	TRBJ2-6	TRBD1	AGQDRETGANVLT